These T cell receptor beta chains were read from a single sample in a study of monozygotic twins with inflammatory bowel disease. TCRdb re-called the 5' RACE reads; one entry per CDR3 protein, DNA not given. The sample spans some 160,000 distinct CDR3 sequences; the ten largest clones claim 6% to 9.5%. The sequenced sample was blood. These receptor sequences come from a human donor with ulcerative colitis or Crohn's disease, or a healthy co-twin of an affected twin (not recorded which). CDR3s include the opening cysteine and the closing phenylalanine or tryptophan.

CSARDLGVGTDTQYF	TRBV20-1	TRBJ2-3
CSVVGGAEAFF	TRBV29-1	TRBJ1-1
CASSYRHGSYDGYTF	TRBV6-5	TRBJ1-2
CASMNPSSYEQYF	TRBV5-1	TRBJ2-7
CAWSVRWDRVLSSYNSPLHF	TRBV30	TRBJ1-6
CASSLDPVGLGEKLFF	TRBV5-1	TRBJ1-4
CASSWGANQPQHF	TRBV12-3/TRBV12-4	TRBJ1-5
CSATSSYEQYF	TRBV20-1	TRBJ2-7
CASSLTTSPGENRFGYTF	TRBV5-1	TRBJ1-2
CASVDYSSYNEQFF	TRBV30	TRBJ2-1
CSAYLSGNTIYF	TRBV20-1	TRBJ1-3
CASSLRTGWRSEQFF	TRBV27	TRBJ2-1
CASSLNRATGELFF	TRBV28	TRBJ2-2
CATSDLNLQEQFF	TRBV24-1	TRBJ2-1
CASSSQANTGELFF	TRBV7-2	TRBJ2-2
CDSSGGDNQPQHF	TRBV5-1	TRBJ1-5
CASSQDLPQQLDSYNEQFF	TRBV4-3	TRBJ2-1
CSLWPGASNRPQHF	TRBV20-1	TRBJ1-5
CASSEARSSRETQYF	TRBV2	TRBJ2-5
CASSLTQVGEKLFF	TRBV28	TRBJ1-4
CSSTSGSTEAFF	TRBV20-1	TRBJ1-1
CASSELAQGSYNEQFF	TRBV12-3/TRBV12-4	TRBJ2-1
CASSSRLNTDTQYF	TRBV7-2	TRBJ2-3
CASSQDSSTRTRDTQYF	TRBV4-3	TRBJ2-3
CASSPRGVPNQPQHF	TRBV11-2	TRBJ1-5
CASRTRGSDTQYF	TRBV19	TRBJ2-3
CASSLASEAVVRLAETQYF	TRBV7-2	TRBJ2-5
CASSSRTGGSPLHF	TRBV6-1	TRBJ1-6
CASSPQGGAGTGPQHF	TRBV7-9	TRBJ1-5
CASSQGWGTGTSGRAHNEQFF	TRBV3-1	TRBJ2-1
CASSESQNQPQHF	TRBV6-1	TRBJ1-5
CASSSGRDTEAFF	TRBV5-1	TRBJ1-1
CSARDFSGSGYEQYF	TRBV20-1	TRBJ2-7
CASSLWDLESSYNEQFF	TRBV5-1	TRBJ2-1
CASSLNINTEAFF	TRBV27	TRBJ1-1
CASSLAGYLYEQYF	TRBV7-2	TRBJ2-7
CASSYSGGGYNSPLHF	TRBV6-5	TRBJ1-6
CASRGDRGLGGELFF	TRBV12-3/TRBV12-4	TRBJ2-2
CASSISTGVGETQYF	TRBV7-8	TRBJ2-5
CASSRTGSGYGYTF	TRBV6-4	TRBJ1-2
CASSETGPYNEQFF	TRBV2	TRBJ2-1
CSATGASRLTNGYTF	TRBV29-1	TRBJ1-2
CASSQAGGWYYGYTF	TRBV28	TRBJ1-2
CASSADRTGELFF	TRBV11-2	TRBJ2-2
CAISESRQGTNEQFF	TRBV10-3	TRBJ2-1
CASTPGGRANYGYTF	TRBV5-6	TRBJ1-2
CASSLRAGDLGEAFF	TRBV5-1	TRBJ1-1
CASSQWTEASSYNEQFF	TRBV5-1	TRBJ2-1